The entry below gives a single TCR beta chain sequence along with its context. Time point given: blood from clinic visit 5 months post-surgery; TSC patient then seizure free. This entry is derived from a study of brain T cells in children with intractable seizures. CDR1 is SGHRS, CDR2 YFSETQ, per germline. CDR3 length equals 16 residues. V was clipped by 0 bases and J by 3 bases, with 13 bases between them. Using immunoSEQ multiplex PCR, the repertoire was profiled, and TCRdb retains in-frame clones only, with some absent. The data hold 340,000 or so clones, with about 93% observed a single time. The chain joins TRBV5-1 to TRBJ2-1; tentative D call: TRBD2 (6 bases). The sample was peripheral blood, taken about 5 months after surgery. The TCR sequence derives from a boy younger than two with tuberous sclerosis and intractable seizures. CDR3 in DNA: TGCGCCAGCAGCTTGGTTGGGGGGACCTTCTACAATGAGCAGTTCTTC. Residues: CASSLVGGTFYNEQFF.